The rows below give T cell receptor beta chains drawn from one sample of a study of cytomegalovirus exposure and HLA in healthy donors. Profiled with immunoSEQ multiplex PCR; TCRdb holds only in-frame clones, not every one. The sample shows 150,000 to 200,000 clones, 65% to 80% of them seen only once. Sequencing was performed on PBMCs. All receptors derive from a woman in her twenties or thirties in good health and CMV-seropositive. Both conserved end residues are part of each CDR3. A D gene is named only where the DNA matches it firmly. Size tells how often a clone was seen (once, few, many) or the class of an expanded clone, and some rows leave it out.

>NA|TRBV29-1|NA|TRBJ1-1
CSVSPGGTEAFF
TGCAGCGTTTCCCCCGGGGGTACTGAAGCTTTCTTT
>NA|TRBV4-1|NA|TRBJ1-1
CASSPAGAMNTEAFF
TGCGCCAGCAGCCCGGCAGGCGCCATGAACACTGAAGCTTTCTTT
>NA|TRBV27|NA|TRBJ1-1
CASSLSGSKNTEAFF
TGTGCCAGCAGTTTATCGGGCAGTAAGAACACTGAAGCTTTCTTT
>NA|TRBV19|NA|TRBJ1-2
CASSTDRGGYTF
TGTGCCAGTAGTACCGACAGAGGAGGCTACACCTTC
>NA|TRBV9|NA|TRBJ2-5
CASSSYREQETQYF
TGTGCCAGCAGCTCCTACCGGGAACAAGAGACCCAGTACTTC
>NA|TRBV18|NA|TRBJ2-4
CASSPPSMPSGAKNIQYF
TGTGCCAGCTCACCACCGAGTATGCCTTCAGGAGCCAAAAACATTCAGTACTTC
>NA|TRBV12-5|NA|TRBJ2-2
CASGLVQAGELFF
TGTGCTAGTGGTTTGGTACAGGCCGGGGAGCTGTTTTTT
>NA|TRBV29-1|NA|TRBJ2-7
CSVEGGPSEQYF
TGCAGCGTTGAGGGGGGGCCTTCCGAGCAGTACTTC
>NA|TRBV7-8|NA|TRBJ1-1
CASSLVLMNTEAFF
TGTGCCAGCAGCTTAGTCTTAATGAACACTGAAGCTTTCTTT
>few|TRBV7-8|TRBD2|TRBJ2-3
CASSYPLAGGPDTQYF
TGTGCCAGCAGCTATCCACTAGCGGGGGGCCCGGATACGCAGTATTTT
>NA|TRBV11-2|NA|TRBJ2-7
CASSTRRAYEQYF
TGTGCCAGCAGCACCCGGAGGGCCTACGAGCAGTACTTC
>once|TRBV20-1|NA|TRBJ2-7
CSASEEYEQYF
TGCAGTGCTAGTGAAGAGTACGAGCAGTACTTC
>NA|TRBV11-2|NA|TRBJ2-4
CASSLDPGSIQYF
TGTGCCAGCAGCTTAGATCCGGGAAGCATTCAGTACTTC
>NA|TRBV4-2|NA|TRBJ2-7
CASSQNQGWDYEQYF
TGTGCCAGCAGCCAGAACCAGGGATGGGACTACGAGCAGTACTTC
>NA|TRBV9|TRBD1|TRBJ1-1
CASSVDPGTGNTEAFF
TGTGCCAGCAGCGTAGACCCCGGGACAGGGAACACTGAAGCTTTCTTT
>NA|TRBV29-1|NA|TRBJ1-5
CRPRRAVPYRSQPQHF
TGCAGACCCCGCAGGGCAGTTCCTTATCGGAGTCAGCCCCAGCATTTT
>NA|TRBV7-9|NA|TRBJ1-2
CASSLTVYGYTF
TGTGCCAGCAGCTTAACAGTCTATGGCTACACCTTC
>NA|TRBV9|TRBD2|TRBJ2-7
CASSFPLPPSTSGSGGTLYEQYF
TGTGCCAGCAGCTTTCCACTCCCCCCGTCGACTAGCGGGAGTGGGGGGACCCTCTACGAGCAGTACTTC
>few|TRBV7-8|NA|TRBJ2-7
CASSFEAPQVGEQYF
TGTGCCAGCAGCTTTGAAGCGCCTCAAGTTGGCGAGCAGTACTTC
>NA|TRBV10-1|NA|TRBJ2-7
CASSALLGGEQYF
TGCGCCAGCAGTGCCCTCCTCGGGGGCGAGCAGTACTTC
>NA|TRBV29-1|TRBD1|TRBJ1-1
CSVDTGGWTEAFF
TGCAGCGTTGATACAGGGGGCTGGACTGAAGCTTTCTTT
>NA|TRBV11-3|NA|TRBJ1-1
CASRGEGTMNTEAFF
TGTGCCAGCAGAGGAGAGGGCACCATGAACACTGAAGCTTTCTTT
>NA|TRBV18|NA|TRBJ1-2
CASSGGMASNYGYTF
TGTGCCAGCTCGGGAGGTATGGCCTCAAACTATGGCTACACCTTC
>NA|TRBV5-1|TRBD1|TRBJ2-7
CASSPAGGEDEQYF
TGCGCCAGCAGCCCGGCAGGGGGCGAGGACGAGCAGTACTTC
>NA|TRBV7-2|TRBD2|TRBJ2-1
CAYRGGLHGDEQFF
TGTGCCTACCGGGGGGGACTTCATGGGGATGAGCAGTTCTTC
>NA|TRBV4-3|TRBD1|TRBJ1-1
CASSTRRGLNTEAFF
TGCGCCAGCAGCACCCGCAGGGGGTTGAACACTGAAGCTTTCTTT
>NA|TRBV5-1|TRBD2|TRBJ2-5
CASSVGLEFAETQYF
TGCGCCAGCAGCGTCGGACTAGAGTTTGCGGAGACCCAGTACTTC